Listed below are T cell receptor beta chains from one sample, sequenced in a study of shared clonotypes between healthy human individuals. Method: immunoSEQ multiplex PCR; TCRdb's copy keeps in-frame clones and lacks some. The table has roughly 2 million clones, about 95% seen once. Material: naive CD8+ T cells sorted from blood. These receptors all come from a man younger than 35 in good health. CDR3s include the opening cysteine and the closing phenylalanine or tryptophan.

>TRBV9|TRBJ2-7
CASSVTSSYEQYF
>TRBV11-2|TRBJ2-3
CASSSGQGGDTQYF
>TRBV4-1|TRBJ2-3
CASSHRLSTDTQYF
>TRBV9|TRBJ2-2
CASSVGGGTGELFF
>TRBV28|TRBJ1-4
CASRGSWAANEKLFF
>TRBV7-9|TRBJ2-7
CASSPNRAPYEQYF
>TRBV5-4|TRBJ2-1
CASSPGENVDEQFF
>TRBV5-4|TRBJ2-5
CASSLAEGRDETQYF
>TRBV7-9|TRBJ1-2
CASSSSGGGYTF
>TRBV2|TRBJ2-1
CASSEPGPGRNEQFF
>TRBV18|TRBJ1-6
CASSPTYSYNSPLHF
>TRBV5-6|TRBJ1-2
CASSFIGYGYTF
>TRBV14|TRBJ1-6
CASSRPIYSRSSYNSPLHF
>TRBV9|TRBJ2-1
CASSYTHNEQFF
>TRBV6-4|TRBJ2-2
CASSDWGTGELFF
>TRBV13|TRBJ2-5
CASNHARDIGETQYF
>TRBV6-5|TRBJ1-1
CASSYRQGFITEAFF
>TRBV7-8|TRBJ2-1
CASSLGLGNEQFF
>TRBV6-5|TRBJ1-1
CASSYSIWGAEAFF
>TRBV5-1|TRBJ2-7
CASSLIRDEQYF
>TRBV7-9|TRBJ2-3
CASSSWREDADTQYF
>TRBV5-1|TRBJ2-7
CASSSVDMYEQYF
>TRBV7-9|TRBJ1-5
CASSHGDSNQPQHF
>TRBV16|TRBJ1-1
CASSQGLNTEAFF
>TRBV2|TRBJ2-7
CASSEAEEGTYEQYF
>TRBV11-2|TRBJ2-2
CASSPSVGELFF
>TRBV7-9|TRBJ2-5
CASSSGLAEGETQYF
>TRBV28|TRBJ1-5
CASSSPREGHQPQHF
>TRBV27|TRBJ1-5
CASSRGVGNQPQHF
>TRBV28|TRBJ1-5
CASSLRPLNQPQHF
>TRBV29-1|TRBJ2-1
CSVAPGSNYNEQFF
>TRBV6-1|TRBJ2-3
CASSDTSGGAWDTQYF
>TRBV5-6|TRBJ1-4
CASSPLYGEKLFF
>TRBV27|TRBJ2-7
CASSYGTGVAEQYF
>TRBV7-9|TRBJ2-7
CASSLESRSYEQYF
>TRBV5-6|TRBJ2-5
CASSYDRGLETQYF
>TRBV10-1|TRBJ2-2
CASSEGGVTGELFF
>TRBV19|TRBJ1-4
CASSIRNRDGGGSTNEKLFF
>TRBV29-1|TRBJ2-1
CSGTSGISYNEQFF
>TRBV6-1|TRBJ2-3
CASSRTVADTDTQYF
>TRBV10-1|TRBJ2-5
CASRDRGAETQYF
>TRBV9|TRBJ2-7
CASSYTGDGPREQYF
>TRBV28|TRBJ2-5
CASSLPLGQETQYF
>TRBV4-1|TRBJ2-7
CASSQELAGGFYEQYF
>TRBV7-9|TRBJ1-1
CASRLYGNTEAFF
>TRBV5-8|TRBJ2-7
CASSLDGGRQYF
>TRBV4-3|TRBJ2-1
CASSQGTNPVYNEQFF
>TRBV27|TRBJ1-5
CASRIRGSDQPQHF
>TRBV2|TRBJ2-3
CASSESDTQYF
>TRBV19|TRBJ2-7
CASSIDLNRGAYEQYF
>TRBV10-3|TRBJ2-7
CAISESGTVSYEQYF
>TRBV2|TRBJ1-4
CASSDPEIMAQFNEKLFF
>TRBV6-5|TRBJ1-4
CASAGTDNEKLFF
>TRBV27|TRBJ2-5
CASSQKKTGGQETQYF
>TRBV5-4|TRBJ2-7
CASSLETSGNEQYF
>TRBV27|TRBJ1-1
CASSWGGTTEAFF
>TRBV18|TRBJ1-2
CASLGSGQGVDGYTF